The 17 T cell receptor beta chains below were found in one sample sequenced in a study of shared clonotypes between healthy human individuals. Generated by immunoSEQ multiplex PCR, the TCRdb table keeps only in-frame clones and is missing some. This table has more than 850,000 clones, around 82% appearing once. The sample comprised memory CD4+ T cells from PBMCs. The subset here: CD45RA-negative fraction. The receptors here all came from a man between 18 and 35 years old in good health. Some clones in this sample may be carry-over from other donors' samples.

The chain is built from TRBV7-2 and TRBJ2-4, with D possibly called TRBD1 or TRBD2 (5 bases each). V was clipped by 0 bases and J by 4 bases, with 10 bases between them. The CDR3 is 15 amino acids. Germline CDR1 and CDR2: SGHTA and FQGNSA. The CDR3, as DNA: TGTGCCAGCAGCTTAGCATATGAGGGGAAAAACATTCAGTACTTC. This translates into CASSLAYEGKNIQYF.

V and J are TRBV4-1 and TRBJ2-4; maybe TRBD1 (5 bases). The CDR3 is made up of 15 amino acids. The germline V and J ends were trimmed by 6 bases and 2 bases, with 14 bases remaining between them. Germline V gene data show CDR1 as MGHRA and CDR2 as YSYEKL. The CDR3 spells CASSGVGVTKNIQYF. The CDR3 region has the DNA TGCGCCAGCAGTGGCGTAGGGGTAACCAAAAACATTCAGTACTTC.

The chain couples TRBV7-9 to TRBJ2-7; the match to TRBD2 covers 8 bases. V lost 3 bases and J lost 4; bases outside the gene matches: 5. The germline CDR1 and CDR2 sequences are SEHNR and FQNEAQ (reference sequence). The CDR3 contains 14 residues. The CDR3 reads CASSLSASGYEQYF. Here the CDR3 DNA reads TGTGCCAGCAGCTTGTCTGCTAGCGGGTACGAGCAGTACTTC.

The chain is built from TRBV27 and TRBJ1-2, with 8 bases fitting TRBD1. Trimming removed 5 bases from V and 1 base from J; junction bases left unmatched: 9. The CDR3 has 16 amino acids. In germline, CDR1 is MNHEY, CDR2 SMNVEV (reference sequence). This chain's CDR3 is CASSPRRTGINYGYTF. The DNA of the CDR3 is TGTGCCAGCAGTCCTCGGCGGACAGGGATTAACTATGGCTACACCTTC.

This clone has just one count. V usage is TRBV4-1 and J usage is TRBJ1-6; 7 nucleotides match TRBD1. Germline trimming cut 0 bases from V and 9 bases from J; bases unmatched to any gene: 14. This CDR3 region has 18 residues. Germline lookup yields CDR1 MGHRA and CDR2 YSYEKL. CDR3 nucleotides: TGCGCCAGCAGCCAAGATAGGGGCCCAGGGGGTAGAGGTTCACCCCTCCACTTT. Residues: CASSQDRGPGGRGSPLHF.

The genes are TRBV7-3 and TRBJ2-7; either TRBD1 or TRBD2 may supply D (5 bases each). CDR1 is SGHTA and CDR2 is FQGTGA in the germline V gene. CDR3 length equals 15 residues. The V and J ends lost 5 bases and 2 bases respectively, with 16 bases between them. CDR3 sequence (DNA): TGTGCCAGCAGCCCCGGGGCACAGAGTCCCTACGAGCAGTACTTC. It specifies CASSPGAQSPYEQYF.

This rearrangement joins TRBV5-4 to TRBJ2-2; possibly TRBD1 for D (6 bases). The CDR3 has 16 residues. V lost 5 bases, J lost 1 base, and 15 bases lay in between. Germline lookup yields CDR1 SGHNT and CDR2 YYREEE (reference sequence). CDR3 bases: TGTGCCAGCAGTTCCCCCGGACAGATGAACACCGGGGAGCTGTTTTTT. It specifies CASSSPGQMNTGELFF.

DNA for the CDR3: TGTGCCATCAAACAGGGCCAAGACACCGGGGAGCTGTTTTTT. The encoded protein is CAIKQGQDTGELFF. The rearrangement links TRBV10-3 to TRBJ2-2; the D gene is possibly TRBD1 (6 bases). Germline lookup yields CDR1 ENHRY and CDR2 SYGVKD. V shed 7 bases and J shed 3 bases, with 12 bases lying between them. The CDR3 extends over 14 amino acids.

V is TRBV19 and J is TRBJ2-2; 8 bases fit TRBD2. This CDR3 comprises 16 residues. CDR1 is LNHDA and CDR2 is SQIVND in the germline V gene (reference sequence). Trimming at V came to 3 bases and at J to 5 bases, leaving 8 bases not matched to a gene. CDR3 in amino acids: CASSIRSGSGTGELFF. The DNA for the CDR3 is TGTGCCAGTAGTATCCGGAGCGGGAGCGGAACCGGGGAGCTGTTTTTT.

V is TRBV19 and J is TRBJ1-2, with 7 bases matching TRBD1. This CDR3 is 13 amino acids long. Germline assignment: CDR1 LNHDA and CDR2 SQIVND (reference sequence). Trimming took 3 bases from V and 8 from J; bases not matched to a gene: 6. CDR3 in amino acids: CASSIDYRGGYTF. CDR3 DNA: TGTGCCAGTAGTATCGATTACAGGGGAGGCTACACCTTC. Filled out from reference TRBV19 and TRBJ1-2, the complete variable domain reads DGGITQSPKYLFRKEGQNVTLSCEQNLNHDAMYWYRQDPGQGLRLIYYSQIVNDFQKGDIAEGYSVSREKKESFPLTVTSAQKNPTAFYLCASSIDYRGGYTFGSGTRLTVV.

J is TRBJ2-5 and V is TRBV9, with D perhaps given as TRBD1 or TRBD2 (5 bases each). CDR3 length: 18 residues. The germline gives CDR1 SGDLS, CDR2 YYNGEE. The V and J ends lost 4 bases and 5 bases respectively, with 27 bases between them. CDR3 protein: CASSSGLTGPARRETQYF. CDR3 in DNA: TGTGCCAGCAGCTCCGGTTTGACGGGACCCGCACGGCGGGAGACCCAGTACTTC.

The chain uses TRBV27 and TRBJ2-2, with 10 positions matching TRBD1. Germline-derived CDR1 and CDR2 are MNHEY and SMNVEV (reference sequence). This CDR3 has 16 residues. J lost 5 bases, V lost 6 bases, and 9 bases had no gene match. Here the CDR3 reads CASSSRQGANTGELFF. CDR3 sequence (DNA): TGTGCCAGCAGCTCCAGACAGGGGGCTAATACCGGGGAGCTGTTTTTT.

This clone was picked up one time. The chain employs TRBV28 and TRBJ1-1; D perhaps matches TRBD1 (5 bases). The CDR3 sequence is 17 residues long. The V end was cut by 6 bases, the J end by 1 base, with 21 bases between. Germline V gene data show CDR1 as MDHEN and CDR2 as SYDVKM. In DNA, the CDR3 is TGTGCCAGCAGGGCCGGACAATGGCGTTGGGGGAACACTGAAGCTTTCTTT. This codes for CASRAGQWRWGNTEAFF. The full variable domain, completed using reference TRBV28 and TRBJ1-1, is DVKVTQSSRYLVKRTGEKVFLECVQDMDHENMFWYRQDPGLGLRLIYFSYDVKMKEKGDIPEGYSVSREKKERFSLILESASTNQTSMYLCASRAGQWRWGNTEAFFGQGTRLTVV.

This chain connects TRBV5-1 to TRBJ1-4; TRBD1 is a possible D gene (5 bases). The length of the CDR3 is 14 residues. Germline V CDR1 and CDR2: SGHRS, YFSETQ. Trimming took 4 bases from V and 3 from J, leaving 10 bases between them. The CDR3 nucleotides are TGCGCCAGCAGCACCGAGGGGTCTAATGAAAAACTGTTTTTT. It specifies CASSTEGSNEKLFF.

This clone has more than one count but fewer than ten. The chain couples TRBV12-5 to TRBJ1-2, with D possibly being TRBD1 (6 bases). Germline assignment: CDR1 LGHNT and CDR2 FRNRAP. This CDR3 is 13 amino acids long. V lost 7 bases and J lost 1, with 10 bases in between. This CDR3 is CASAKDSNYGYTF. The CDR3 DNA follows: TGTGCTAGTGCCAAGGACAGTAACTATGGCTACACCTTC. The full variable domain, its missing parts supplied by reference TRBV12-5 and TRBJ1-2, is DARVTQTPRHKVTEMGQEVTMRCQPILGHNTVFWYRQTMMQGLELLAYFRNRAPLDDSGMPKDRFSAEMPDATLATLKIQPSEPRDSAVYFCASAKDSNYGYTFGSGTRLTVV.

The rearrangement uses TRBV11-1 and TRBJ2-5; 13 nucleotides line up with TRBD2. The CDR3 contains 17 residues. V trimming: 5 bases; J trimming: 1 base; junction bases outside the gene matches: 7. Looked up from germline, CDR1 is SGHAT and CDR2 is FQDESV (reference sequence). The DNA of the CDR3 is TGTGCCAGCAGCCCACGACGGACTAGCGGGAGCCAAGAGACCCAGTACTTC. Protein: CASSPRRTSGSQETQYF.

The genes are TRBV9 and TRBJ2-1; D gene uncertain. The CDR3 contains 12 residues. V gave up 7 bases and J gave up 10 bases, with 15 bases separating them. Germline CDR1 and CDR2: SGDLS and YYNGEE. The chain's CDR3 is CASSWGSGEQFF. The CDR3 nucleotides are TGTGCCAGCTCATGGGGATCCGGAGAGCAGTTCTTC.